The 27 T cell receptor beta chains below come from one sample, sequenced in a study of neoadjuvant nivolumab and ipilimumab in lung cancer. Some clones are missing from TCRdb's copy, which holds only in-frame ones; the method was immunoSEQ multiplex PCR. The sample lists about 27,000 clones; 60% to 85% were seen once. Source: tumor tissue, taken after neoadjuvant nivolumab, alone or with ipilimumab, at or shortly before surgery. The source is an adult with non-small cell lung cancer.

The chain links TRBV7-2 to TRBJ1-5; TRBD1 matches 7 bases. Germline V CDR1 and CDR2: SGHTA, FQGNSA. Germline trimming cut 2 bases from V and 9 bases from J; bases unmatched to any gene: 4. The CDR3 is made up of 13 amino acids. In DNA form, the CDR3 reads TGTGCCAGCAGCTTACAGGGGGGCCGGCCCCAGCATTTT. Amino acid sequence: CASSLQGGRPQHF.

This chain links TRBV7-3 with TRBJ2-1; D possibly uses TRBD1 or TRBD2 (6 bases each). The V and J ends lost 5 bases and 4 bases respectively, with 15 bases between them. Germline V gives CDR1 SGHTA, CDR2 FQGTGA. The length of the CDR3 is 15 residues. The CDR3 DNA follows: TGTGCCAGCAGCCGCTCCGGGGGACAATACAATGAGCAGTTCTTC. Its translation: CASSRSGGQYNEQFF.

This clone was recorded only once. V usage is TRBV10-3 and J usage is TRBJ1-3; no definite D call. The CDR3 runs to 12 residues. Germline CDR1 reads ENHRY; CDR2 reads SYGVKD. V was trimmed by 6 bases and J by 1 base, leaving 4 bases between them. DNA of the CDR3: TGTGCCATCAGAGGTTCTGGAAACACCATATATTTT. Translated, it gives CAIRGSGNTIYF.

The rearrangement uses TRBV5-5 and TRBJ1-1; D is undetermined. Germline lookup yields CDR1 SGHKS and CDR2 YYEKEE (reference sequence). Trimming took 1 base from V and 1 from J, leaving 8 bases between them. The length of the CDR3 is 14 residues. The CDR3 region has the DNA TGTGCCAGCAGCTTGCAGTTAGGGAACACTGAAGCTTTCTTT. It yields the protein CASSLQLGNTEAFF.

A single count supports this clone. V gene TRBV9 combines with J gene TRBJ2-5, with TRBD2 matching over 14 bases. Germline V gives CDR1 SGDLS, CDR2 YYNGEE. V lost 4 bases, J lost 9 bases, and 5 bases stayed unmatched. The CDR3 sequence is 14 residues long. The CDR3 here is CASSLTSGGASQYF. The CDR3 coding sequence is TGTGCCAGCAGCCTGACTAGCGGGGGGGCTTCCCAGTACTTC.

The CDR3 region has the DNA TGCGCCAGCAGCCGGGACAGCTATGGCTACACCTTC. Protein product: CASSRDSYGYTF. The chain is built from TRBV10-2 and TRBJ1-2; TRBD1 matches at 7 bases. J lost 4 bases, V lost 6 bases, and 2 bases had no gene match. The CDR3 runs to 12 residues. CDR1 is WSHSY, CDR2 SAAADI, per germline.

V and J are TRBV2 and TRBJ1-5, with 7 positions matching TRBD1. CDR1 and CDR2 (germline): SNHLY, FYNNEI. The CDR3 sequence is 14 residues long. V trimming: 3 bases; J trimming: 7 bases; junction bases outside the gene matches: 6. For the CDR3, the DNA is TGTGCCAGCAGTGAGGGACAGAACGAACAGCCCCAGCATTTT. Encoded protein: CASSEGQNEQPQHF.

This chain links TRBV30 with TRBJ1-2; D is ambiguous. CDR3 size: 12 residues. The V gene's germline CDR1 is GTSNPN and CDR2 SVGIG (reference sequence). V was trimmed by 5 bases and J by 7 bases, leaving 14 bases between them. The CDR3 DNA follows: TGTGCCTGGGACCGGGGTTTCGGTGGCTACACCTTC. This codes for CAWDRGFGGYTF.

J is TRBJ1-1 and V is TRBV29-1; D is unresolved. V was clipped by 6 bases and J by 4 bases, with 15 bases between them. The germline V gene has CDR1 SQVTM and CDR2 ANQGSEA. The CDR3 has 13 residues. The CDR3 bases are TGCAGCGTGCTCATAGTTCTGAGCACTGAAGCTTTCTTT. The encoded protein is CSVLIVLSTEAFF.

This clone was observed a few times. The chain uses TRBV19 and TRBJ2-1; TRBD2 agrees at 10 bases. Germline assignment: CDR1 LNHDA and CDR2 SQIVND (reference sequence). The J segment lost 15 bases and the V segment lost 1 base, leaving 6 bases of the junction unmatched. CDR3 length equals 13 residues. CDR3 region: CASSIALAGDRFF. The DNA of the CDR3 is TGTGCCAGTAGTATAGCCCTAGCGGGGGATCGGTTCTTC.

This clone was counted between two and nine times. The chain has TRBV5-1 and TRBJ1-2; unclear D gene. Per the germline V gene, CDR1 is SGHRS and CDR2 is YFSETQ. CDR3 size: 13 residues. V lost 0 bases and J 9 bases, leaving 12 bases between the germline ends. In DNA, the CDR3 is TGCGCCAGCAGCTTGGGACCTACGGAGAGCTACACCTTC. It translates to CASSLGPTESYTF.

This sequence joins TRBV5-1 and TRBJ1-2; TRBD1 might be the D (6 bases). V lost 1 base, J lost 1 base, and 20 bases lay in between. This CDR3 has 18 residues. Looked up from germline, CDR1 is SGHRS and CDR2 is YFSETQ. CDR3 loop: CASSLNRAGPLINYGYTF. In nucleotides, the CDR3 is TGCGCCAGCAGCTTGAACAGGGCGGGCCCCTTGATTAACTATGGCTACACCTTC.

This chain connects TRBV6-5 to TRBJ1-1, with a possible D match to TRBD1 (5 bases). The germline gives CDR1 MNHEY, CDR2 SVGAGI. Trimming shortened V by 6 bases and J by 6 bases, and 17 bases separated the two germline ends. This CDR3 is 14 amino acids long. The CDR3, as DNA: TGTGCCAGCAGAGGATTCGACAGTGTATCTGAAGCTTTCTTT. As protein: CASRGFDSVSEAFF.

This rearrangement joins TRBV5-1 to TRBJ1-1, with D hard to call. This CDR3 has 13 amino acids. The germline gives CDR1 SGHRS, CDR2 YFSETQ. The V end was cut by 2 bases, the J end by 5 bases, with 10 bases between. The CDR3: CASSFPGKTEAFF. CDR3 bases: TGCGCCAGCAGCTTCCCGGGTAAGACTGAAGCTTTCTTT. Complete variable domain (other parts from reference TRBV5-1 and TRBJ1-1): KAGVTQTPRYLIKTRGQQVTLSCSPISGHRSVSWYQQTPGQGLQFLFEYFSETQRNKGNFPGRFSGRQFSNSRSEMNVSTLELGDSALYLCASSFPGKTEAFFGQGTRLTVV.

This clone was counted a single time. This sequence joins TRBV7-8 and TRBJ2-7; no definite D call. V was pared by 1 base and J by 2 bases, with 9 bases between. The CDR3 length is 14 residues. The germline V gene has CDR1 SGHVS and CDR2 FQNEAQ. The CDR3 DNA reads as TGTGCCAGCAGCTTAGATCACAAAACCTACGAGCAGTACTTC. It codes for CASSLDHKTYEQYF.

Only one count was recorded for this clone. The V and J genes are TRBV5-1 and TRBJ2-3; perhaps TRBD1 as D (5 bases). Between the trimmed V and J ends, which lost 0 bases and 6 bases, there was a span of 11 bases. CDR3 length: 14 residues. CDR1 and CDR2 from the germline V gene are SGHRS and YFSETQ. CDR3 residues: CASSLGRVTDTQYF. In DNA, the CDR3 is TGCGCCAGCAGCTTGGGCAGGGTCACCGATACGCAGTATTTT.

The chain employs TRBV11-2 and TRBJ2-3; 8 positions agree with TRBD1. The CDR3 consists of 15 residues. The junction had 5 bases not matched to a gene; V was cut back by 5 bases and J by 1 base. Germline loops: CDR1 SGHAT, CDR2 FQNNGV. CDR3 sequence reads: CASSPRQGRTDTQYF. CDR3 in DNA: TGTGCCAGCAGCCCTAGACAGGGGCGCACAGATACGCAGTATTTT. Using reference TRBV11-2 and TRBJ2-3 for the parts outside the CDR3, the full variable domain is EAGVAQSPRYKIIEKRQSVAFWCNPISGHATLYWYQQILGQGPKLLIQFQNNGVVDDSQLPKDRFSAERLKGVDSTLKIQPAKLEDSAVYLCASSPRQGRTDTQYFGPGTRLTVL.

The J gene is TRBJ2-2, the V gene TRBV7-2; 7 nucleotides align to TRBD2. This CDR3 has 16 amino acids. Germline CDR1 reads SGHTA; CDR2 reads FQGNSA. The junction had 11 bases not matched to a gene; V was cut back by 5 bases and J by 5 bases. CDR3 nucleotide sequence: TGTGCCAGCAGCCACCCCAGCGGGGTGAGGACCGGGGAGCTGTTTTTT. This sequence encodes CASSHPSGVRTGELFF.

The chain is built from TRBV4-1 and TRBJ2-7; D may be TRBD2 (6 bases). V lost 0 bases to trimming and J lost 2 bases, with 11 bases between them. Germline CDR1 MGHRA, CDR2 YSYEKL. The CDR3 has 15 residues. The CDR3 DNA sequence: TGCGCCAGCAGCCAAGAGTCTAGCGAGACCTACGAGCAGTACTTC. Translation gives CASSQESSETYEQYF.

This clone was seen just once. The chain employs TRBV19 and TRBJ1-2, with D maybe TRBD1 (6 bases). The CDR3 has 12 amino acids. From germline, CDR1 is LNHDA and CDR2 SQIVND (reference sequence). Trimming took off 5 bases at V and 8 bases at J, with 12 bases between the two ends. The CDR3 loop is CASSPRGAGYTF. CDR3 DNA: TGTGCCAGTAGTCCCAGGGGAGCCGGCTACACCTTC. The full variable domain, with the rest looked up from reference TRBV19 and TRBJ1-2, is DGGITQSPKYLFRKEGQNVTLSCEQNLNHDAMYWYRQDPGQGLRLIYYSQIVNDFQKGDIAEGYSVSREKKESFPLTVTSAQKNPTAFYLCASSPRGAGYTFGSGTRLTVV.

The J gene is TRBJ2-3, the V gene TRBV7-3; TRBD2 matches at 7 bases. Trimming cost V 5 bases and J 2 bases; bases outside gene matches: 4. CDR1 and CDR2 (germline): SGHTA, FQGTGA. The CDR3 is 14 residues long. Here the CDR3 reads CASSPSGATDTQYF. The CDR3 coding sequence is TGTGCCAGCAGCCCGAGCGGGGCCACAGATACGCAGTATTTT.

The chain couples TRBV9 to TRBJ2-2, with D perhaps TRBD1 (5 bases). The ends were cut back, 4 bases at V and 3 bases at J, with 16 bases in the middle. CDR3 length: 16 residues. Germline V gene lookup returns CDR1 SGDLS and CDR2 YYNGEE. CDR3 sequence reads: CASSPAQGTYTGELFF. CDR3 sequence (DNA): TGTGCCAGCAGCCCAGCCCAGGGCACCTACACCGGGGAGCTGTTTTTT.

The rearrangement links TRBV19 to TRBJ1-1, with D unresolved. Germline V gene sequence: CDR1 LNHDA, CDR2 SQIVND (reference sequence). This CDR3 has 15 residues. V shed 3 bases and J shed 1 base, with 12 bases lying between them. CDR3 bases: TGTGCCAGTAGTATGGGATTCAACGAGAACACTGAAGCTTTCTTT. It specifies CASSMGFNENTEAFF.

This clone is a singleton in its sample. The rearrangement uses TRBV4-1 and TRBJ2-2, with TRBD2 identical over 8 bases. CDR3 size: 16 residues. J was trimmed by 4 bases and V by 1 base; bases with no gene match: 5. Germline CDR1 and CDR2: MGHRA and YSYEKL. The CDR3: CASSQGRGVGTGELFF. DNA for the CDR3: TGCGCCAGCAGCCAAGGGCGGGGGGTCGGCACCGGGGAGCTGTTTTTT.

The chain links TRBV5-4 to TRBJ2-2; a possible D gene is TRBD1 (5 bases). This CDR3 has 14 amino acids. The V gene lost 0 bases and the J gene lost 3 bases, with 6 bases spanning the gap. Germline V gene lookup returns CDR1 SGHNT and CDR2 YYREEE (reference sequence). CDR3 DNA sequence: TGTGCCAGCAGCTTGGGCAGGGACACCGGGGAGCTGTTTTTT. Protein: CASSLGRDTGELFF.

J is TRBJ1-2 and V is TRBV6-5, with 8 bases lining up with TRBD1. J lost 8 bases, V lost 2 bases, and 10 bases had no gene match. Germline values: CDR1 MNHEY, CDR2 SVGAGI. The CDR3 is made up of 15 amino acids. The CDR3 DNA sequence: TGTGCCAGCAGTTACGGAAGAGCAGGGGGCGGCGGCTACACCTTC. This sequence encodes CASSYGRAGGGGYTF.

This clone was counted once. As DNA, the CDR3 is TGTGCCACCAGCAGAGATCGGCCCCAGGGGGCGCGTGGCACAGATACGCAGTATTTT. Translating it yields CATSRDRPQGARGTDTQYF. The rearrangement links TRBV15 to TRBJ2-3, with 8 bases aligning to TRBD1. The germline CDR1 and CDR2 sequences are LNHNV and YYDKDF (reference sequence). Germline trimming cut 0 bases from V and 1 base from J; bases unmatched to any gene: 12. This CDR3 spans 19 amino acids.